The source of this T cell receptor (beta chain) is a study of a mutant IDH1 vaccine in newly diagnosed glioma. About the research overall: Sex distribution of treated patients was approximately 62% male and roughly 40% female; mean age was roughly 37 years.

Specified time point: week 5, during vaccination. Every single dose of the vaccine, 300 ug of mutant IDH1 20-mer peptide, came with topical imiquimod. CDR3 length: 16 residues. CDR1 is SGDLS, CDR2 YYNGEE, per germline. V lost 2 bases and J lost 0, with 12 bases in between. Assay: immunoSEQ multiplex PCR; the TCRdb copy retains only in-frame clones and omits some. The sample consists of over 35,000 clones, just over 90% of them appearing once. On this clone itself: What it binds is not known.

The specimen comprised PBMCs, sampled from a glioma patient whose treatment included an IDH1 peptide vaccine. The source of this sequence is a man over 45 with glioma. This sequence joins TRBV9 and TRBJ1-3; D is unclear. The CDR3 DNA sequence: TGTGCCAGCAGCGTGGGTCCGACGGACTCTGGAAACACCATATATTTT. As protein: CASSVGPTDSGNTIYF.